These T cell receptor beta chains were read from a single sample in a study of early T cells in non-severe SARS-CoV-2 infection. Using its own MiXCR run on the 5' RACE reads, TCRdb lists one record per CDR3 protein. The sample holds under 85,000 distinct CDR3 sequences, about 15% seen once. Sequenced material: whole blood, taken at baseline. The origin of the receptors is an adult who was a healthcare worker with PCR-confirmed SARS-CoV-2 infection or an uninfected control (not recorded which). CDR3s include the opening cysteine and the closing phenylalanine or tryptophan.

V gene	J gene	CDR3 protein
TRBV5-1	TRBJ2-1	CASSPGASGSRQEFF
TRBV30	TRBJ1-1	CAQGKGQGLNTEAFF
TRBV10-1	TRBJ2-2	CASSERQDTGELFF
TRBV24-1	TRBJ2-2	CATSVPPSGSRGTGELFF
TRBV2	TRBJ1-2	CASVDRAYYGYTF
TRBV27	TRBJ2-1	CASSDSGRALNEQFF
TRBV7-9	TRBJ2-5	CASSLWMGVQETQYF
TRBV7-9	TRBJ2-1	CASSLGGDEQFF
TRBV4-1	TRBJ1-5	CASSQAGKGNQPQHF
TRBV19	TRBJ2-7	CASSTRQGGTSGSIDEQYF
TRBV6-5	TRBJ2-1	CASTQGSEQFF
TRBV29-1	TRBJ1-4	CSATQGRDHEKLFF
TRBV2	TRBJ2-1	CATRTSGANEQFF
TRBV2	TRBJ2-2	CASGVPGVGDTGELFF
TRBV18	TRBJ2-7	CASSSGQGILGEQYF
TRBV20-1	TRBJ2-3	CSAPGLASTDTQYF
TRBV12-3/TRBV12-4	TRBJ1-2	CASSFERGRAGYTF
TRBV4-1	TRBJ1-1	CASSQAVLGNTEAFF
TRBV19	TRBJ2-1	CASSIAQGKYNEQFF
TRBV6-1	TRBJ1-1	CASSPVDTEAFF
TRBV4-1	TRBJ1-3	CASSRGQGRLAAGNTIYF
TRBV9	TRBJ2-3	CASSPEAGYADTQYF
TRBV28	TRBJ2-2	CASKSPNTGELFF
TRBV3-1	TRBJ2-2	CASSQGSGELFF
TRBV3-1	TRBJ2-6	CASSQDPSGANVLTF
TRBV13	TRBJ1-6	CASSIGQGWNSPLHF
TRBV24-1	TRBJ2-2	CATSDPRTGDAGELFF
TRBV18	TRBJ2-3	CTSSPGDTQYF
TRBV7-9	TRBJ1-5	CASSERSGQPQHF
TRBV20-1	TRBJ2-7	CSARGPGGEQYF